Listed below are T cell receptor beta chains from one sample, sequenced in a study of blood T cell repertoires in COVID-19. Repertoires were generated with immunoSEQ multiplex PCR, while TCRdb's copy carries only in-frame clones and drops some. In the table there are around 200,000 clones, roughly four fifths of which are singletons. The specimen was peripheral blood. These receptors were collected from a woman in her forties or fifties with acute or convalescent COVID-19. The CDR3 runs from the conserved cysteine through the conserved F or W. Fields, in order: D gene, V gene, J gene, clone size, CDR3 DNA, CDR3 protein. A D gene is named only where the DNA matches it firmly. Size values are once, few and many counts, or a class for expanded clones, and some rows have none.

d_gene: TRBD1; v_gene: TRBV19; j_gene: TRBJ2-2; abundance: many; CDR3nt: TGTGCCAGTAGTATAGACCTTAACACAGGGGGCAGCACCGGGGAGCTGTTTTTT; CDR3aa: CASSIDLNTGGSTGELFF
d_gene: .; v_gene: TRBV20-1; j_gene: TRBJ1-4; abundance: .; CDR3nt: TGCAGTGCTAGTTTGACAGTCCAGGAAAAACTGTTTTTT; CDR3aa: CSASLTVQEKLFF
d_gene: .; v_gene: TRBV18; j_gene: TRBJ1-4; abundance: .; CDR3nt: TGTGCCAGTACACAAGGGGTGGAGGAAAAACTGTTTTTT; CDR3aa: CASTQGVEEKLFF
d_gene: TRBD1; v_gene: TRBV5-1; j_gene: TRBJ1-2; abundance: .; CDR3nt: TGCGCCAGCAGCCCCTGGACAGGGACGAACTATGGCTACACCTTC; CDR3aa: CASSPWTGTNYGYTF
d_gene: .; v_gene: TRBV24-1; j_gene: TRBJ1-1; abundance: .; CDR3nt: TGTGCCACCAGTGACGGGACTCAAGCTTTCTTT; CDR3aa: CATSDGTQAFF
d_gene: .; v_gene: TRBV15; j_gene: TRBJ1-1; abundance: .; CDR3nt: TGTGCCACCAGCCCCAGAAGGCGGACTGAAGCTTTCTTT; CDR3aa: CATSPRRRTEAFF
d_gene: TRBD1; v_gene: TRBV9; j_gene: TRBJ1-2; abundance: .; CDR3nt: TGTGCCAGCAGCCCCGGACAGGACGCTAACTATGGCTACACCTTC; CDR3aa: CASSPGQDANYGYTF
d_gene: .; v_gene: TRBV28; j_gene: TRBJ2-7; abundance: .; CDR3nt: TGTGCCAGCAGTTTAGCGGGACTCCCCTACGAGCAGTACTTC; CDR3aa: CASSLAGLPYEQYF
d_gene: .; v_gene: TRBV19; j_gene: TRBJ2-7; abundance: once; CDR3nt: TGTGCCAGTACGGTAACTGCGGGAACCTACGAGCAGTACTTC; CDR3aa: CASTVTAGTYEQYF
d_gene: .; v_gene: TRBV7-7; j_gene: TRBJ1-4; abundance: .; CDR3nt: TGTGCTAGCAGCTTAGCCGGCGGTGAAAAACTGTTTTTT; CDR3aa: CASSLAGGEKLFF
d_gene: TRBD1; v_gene: TRBV5-1; j_gene: TRBJ2-7; abundance: .; CDR3nt: TGCGCCAGCACCGCCGGGACAGGGGGAGGCGAGCAGTACTTC; CDR3aa: CASTAGTGGGEQYF
d_gene: TRBD1; v_gene: TRBV12-5; j_gene: TRBJ1-4; abundance: once; CDR3nt: TGTGCTAGTGGTAGGACAGGGGCTAATGAAAAACTGTTTTTT; CDR3aa: CASGRTGANEKLFF
d_gene: .; v_gene: TRBV28; j_gene: TRBJ1-5; abundance: .; CDR3nt: TGTGCCAGCAGGGCAGGGGTTCAGCCCCAGCATTTT; CDR3aa: CASRAGVQPQHF
d_gene: TRBD1; v_gene: TRBV11-2; j_gene: TRBJ2-7; abundance: .; CDR3nt: TGTGCCAGCAGCCGACAGGGGAACGAGCAGTACTTC; CDR3aa: CASSRQGNEQYF
d_gene: .; v_gene: TRBV5-1; j_gene: TRBJ1-1; abundance: .; CDR3nt: TGCGCCAGCAGCCTAGTTCCGGGAAAATCTGAAGCTTTCTTT; CDR3aa: CASSLVPGKSEAFF
d_gene: TRBD1; v_gene: TRBV10-3; j_gene: TRBJ1-1; abundance: .; CDR3nt: TGTGCCACTCGACAGGGGGTGAACACTGAAGCTTTCTTT; CDR3aa: CATRQGVNTEAFF
d_gene: TRBD1; v_gene: TRBV5-1; j_gene: TRBJ2-7; abundance: few; CDR3nt: TGCGCCAGCAGACCGGACAGGGACACCTACGAGCAGTACTTC; CDR3aa: CASRPDRDTYEQYF
d_gene: .; v_gene: TRBV5-8; j_gene: TRBJ2-1; abundance: once; CDR3nt: TGTGCCAGCAGCTTGGTCAGAACCTACAATGAGCAGTTCTTC; CDR3aa: CASSLVRTYNEQFF
d_gene: .; v_gene: TRBV2; j_gene: TRBJ1-1; abundance: .; CDR3nt: TGTGCCAGCAGTGAAGGCGTCAGGGTGAGCGCTGAAGCTTTCTTT; CDR3aa: CASSEGVRVSAEAFF
d_gene: TRBD1; v_gene: TRBV5-4; j_gene: TRBJ1-2; abundance: once; CDR3nt: TGTGCCAGCAGCTTGATGGGACAGTCCGCGAATGGCTACACCTTC; CDR3aa: CASSLMGQSANGYTF
d_gene: TRBD2; v_gene: TRBV6-6; j_gene: TRBJ2-7; abundance: .; CDR3nt: TGTGCCAGCAGTTTCGGAGGTAGCGGGACCTCCGACGAGCAGTACTTC; CDR3aa: CASSFGGSGTSDEQYF
d_gene: TRBD1; v_gene: TRBV2; j_gene: TRBJ2-7; abundance: .; CDR3nt: TGTGCCAGCAGCCCCCTCCCCCCGGGACAGATCTCCTACGAGCAGTACTTC; CDR3aa: CASSPLPPGQISYEQYF
d_gene: .; v_gene: TRBV19; j_gene: TRBJ2-2; abundance: .; CDR3nt: TGTGCCAGCTCCCCTTGGGGGCAGGGTAAGGTTAACACCGGGGAGCTGTTTTTT; CDR3aa: CASSPWGQGKVNTGELFF
d_gene: TRBD2; v_gene: TRBV5-1; j_gene: TRBJ2-6; abundance: .; CDR3nt: TGCGCCAGCCGGGAGGGGCTCTTTGGGGCCAACGTCCTGACTTTC; CDR3aa: CASREGLFGANVLTF
d_gene: .; v_gene: TRBV5-1; j_gene: TRBJ2-1; abundance: .; CDR3nt: TGCGCCAGCCGGGCCTCGGAGAGGGATGAGCAGTTCTTC; CDR3aa: CASRASERDEQFF
d_gene: .; v_gene: TRBV30; j_gene: TRBJ1-6; abundance: .; CDR3nt: TGTGCCTGGAGTGTTTCTGTGAAGAGTTCACCCCTCCACTTT; CDR3aa: CAWSVSVKSSPLHF
d_gene: TRBD2; v_gene: TRBV7-2; j_gene: TRBJ2-7; abundance: .; CDR3nt: TGTGCCAGCAGCACAAGGACTAGCGGGAGGGCCTATCGCTACGAGCAGTACTTC; CDR3aa: CASSTRTSGRAYRYEQYF
d_gene: .; v_gene: TRBV27; j_gene: TRBJ1-5; abundance: .; CDR3nt: TGTGCCAGCAGTTTTTCGCAGGGAAACAATCAGCCCCAGCATTTT; CDR3aa: CASSFSQGNNQPQHF
d_gene: .; v_gene: TRBV7-2; j_gene: TRBJ2-1; abundance: .; CDR3nt: TGTGCCAGCAGCTTAGCGAGCGGAAACACCTACAATGAGCAGTTCTTC; CDR3aa: CASSLASGNTYNEQFF
d_gene: .; v_gene: TRBV18; j_gene: TRBJ2-1; abundance: .; CDR3nt: TGTGCCAGCTCCGCGTATAACAATGAGCAGTTCTTC; CDR3aa: CASSAYNNEQFF
d_gene: .; v_gene: TRBV28; j_gene: TRBJ1-6; abundance: .; CDR3nt: TGTGCCAGCAGTGGGGGAGGGGATGGCTCCTATAATTCACCCCTCCACTTT; CDR3aa: CASSGGGDGSYNSPLHF
d_gene: .; v_gene: TRBV9; j_gene: TRBJ2-1; abundance: .; CDR3nt: TGTGCCAGCAGCGTAGTGGCTAGCGAGGCTAATGAGCAGTTCTTC; CDR3aa: CASSVVASEANEQFF